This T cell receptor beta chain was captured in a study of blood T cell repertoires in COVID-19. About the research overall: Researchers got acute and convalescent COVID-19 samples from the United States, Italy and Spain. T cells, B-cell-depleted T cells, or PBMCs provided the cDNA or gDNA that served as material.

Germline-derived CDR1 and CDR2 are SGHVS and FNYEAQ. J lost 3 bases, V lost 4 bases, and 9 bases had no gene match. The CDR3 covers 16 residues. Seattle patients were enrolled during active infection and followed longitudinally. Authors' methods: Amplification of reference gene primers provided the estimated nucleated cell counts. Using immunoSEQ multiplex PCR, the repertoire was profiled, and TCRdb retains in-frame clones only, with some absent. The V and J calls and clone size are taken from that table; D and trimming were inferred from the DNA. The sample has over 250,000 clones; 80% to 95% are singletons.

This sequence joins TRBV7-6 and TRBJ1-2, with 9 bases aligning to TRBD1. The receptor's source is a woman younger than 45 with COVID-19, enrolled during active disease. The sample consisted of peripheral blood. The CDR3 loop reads CASSWGDRELDYGYTF. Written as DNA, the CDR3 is TGTGCCAGCAGCTGGGGGGACAGGGAGTTAGACTATGGCTACACCTTC.